This T cell receptor beta chain stems from a study of T cells in Graves' hyperthyroidism and ophthalmopathy. Study-wide points: Appearing also in blood were most of the thyroid clonotypes expanded above 0.001. A 13 V-J signature model discriminated ophthalmopathy versus stable hyperthyroidism.

This CDR3 contains 16 residues. V shed 5 bases and J 6 bases; nucleotides not matched to a gene: 9. In germline, CDR1 is SEHNR, CDR2 FQNEAQ (reference sequence). TCR beta CDR3 regions were amplified from RNA. HTBI primers drove first-round RT-PCR of the TCR CDR3. TCRdb re-analysed the multiplex PCR reads in MiXCR, keeping a single row per CDR3 protein. The data hold under 200,000 distinct CDR3 sequences, with about 9% observed a single time. Disease duration under 2 months; hyperthyroidism patients were aged 18 to 65. From 8.5 to 10 ml of fresh peripheral blood, PBMCs were isolated. This clonotype was observed many times. What it binds is unknown.

The specimen sequenced was blood. The sequence was obtained from a woman aged 18 to 35 with Graves' hyperthyroidism that later progressed to Graves' ophthalmopathy. The V call is TRBV7-9, the J call TRBJ1-4, with 10 bases identical to TRBD1. The CDR3 loop reads CASSHPMGTGDEKLFF. The CDR3 nucleotides are TGTGCCAGCAGCCATCCCATGGGGACAGGGGATGAAAAACTGTTTTTT.